One sample yielded the 9 T cell receptor beta chains listed below, sequenced in a study of Graves' ophthalmopathy and Graves' hyperthyroidism. Amplification from RNA transcripts yielded the TCR beta CDR3 regions. An opening RT-PCR round employed HTBI primers and preceded a second-round multiplex PCR. In TCRdb, the multiplex PCR reads were re-called with MiXCR into one record per CDR3 protein. The sample has fewer than 250,000 distinct CDR3 sequences; approximately 29% are singletons. Source material: peripheral blood. Every receptor here comes from a man aged 45-65 years with Graves' ophthalmopathy.

This clonotype was detected ten times or more. This chain uses TRBV10-3 with TRBJ2-5; 12 bases are a match to TRBD2. The CDR3 is 16 amino acids. Trimming cost V 3 bases and J 2 bases; bases outside gene matches: 4. Germline V gene data show CDR1 as ENHRY and CDR2 as SYGVKD. The CDR3 is CAISDRGLAGQETQYF. In nucleotides, the CDR3 is TGTGCCATCAGTGATCGAGGACTAGCGGGACAAGAGACCCAGTACTTC.

The genes are TRBV5-8 and TRBJ1-6, with unresolved D. CDR3 length: 15 residues. The germline gives CDR1 SGHTS, CDR2 YDEGEE. V was trimmed by 0 bases and J by 4 bases, leaving 8 bases between them. CDR3 residues: CASSLGAHYNSPLHF. CDR3 in DNA: TGTGCCAGCAGCTTGGGGGCACATTATAATTCACCCCTCCACTTT.

This clonotype has only one observation. The chain joins TRBV3-1 to TRBJ2-5; tentative D call: TRBD2 (5 bases). V was pared by 4 bases and J by 4 bases, with 7 bases between. The CDR3 length is 12 residues. Germline lookup yields CDR1 LGHDT and CDR2 YNNKEL (reference sequence). In DNA, the CDR3 is TGTGCCAGCAGCCCTGGACTAGAGACCCAGTACTTC. It specifies CASSPGLETQYF.

This clonotype appeared many times. The rearrangement uses TRBV19 and TRBJ2-7; perhaps TRBD2 as D (5 bases). Trimming cost V 4 bases and J 2 bases, with 12 bases left between them. The CDR3 is made up of 14 amino acids. CDR1 and CDR2 (germline): LNHDA, SQIVND (reference sequence). CDR3 amino acids: CASSTGTRTYEQYF. The CDR3 bases are TGTGCCAGTAGTACCGGTACTAGGACCTACGAGCAGTACTTC. The variable domain in full, completed from reference TRBV19 and TRBJ2-7, reads DGGITQSPKYLFRKEGQNVTLSCEQNLNHDAMYWYRQDPGQGLRLIYYSQIVNDFQKGDIAEGYSVSREKKESFPLTVTSAQKNPTAFYLCASSTGTRTYEQYFGPGTRLTVT.

This clonotype has at least ten counts. The chain is built from TRBV4-1 and TRBJ2-7; D possibly corresponds to TRBD2 (6 bases). V was trimmed by 4 bases and J by 4 bases, leaving 17 bases between them. The CDR3 covers 15 residues. Germline V CDR1 and CDR2: MGHRA, YSYEKL. The CDR3: CASSPFSGDLYEQYF. DNA of the CDR3: TGCGCCAGCAGCCCGTTTTCGGGGGACCTTTACGAGCAGTACTTC.

The chain carries TRBV7-2 and TRBJ1-6, with 9 bases lining up with TRBD1. The CDR3 totals 16 residues. After removal of 4 bases from V and 7 bases from J, the junction contained 8 bases not matched to a gene. Germline V lookup: CDR1 SGHTA, CDR2 FQGNSA. The CDR3 reads CASSSNRDRVNSPLHF. CDR3 bases: TGTGCCAGCAGCTCTAACCGGGACAGGGTCAATTCACCCCTCCACTTT. The whole variable domain, remainder taken from reference TRBV7-2 and TRBJ1-6, is GAGVSQSPSNKVTEKGKDVELRCDPISGHTALYWYRQSLGQGLEFLIYFQGNSAPDKSGLPSDRFSAERTGGSVSTLTIQRTQQEDSAVYLCASSSNRDRVNSPLHFGNGTRLTVT.

The rearrangement uses TRBV6-1 and TRBJ2-7, with TRBD1 matching over 9 bases. V was clipped by 5 bases and J by 2 bases; unmatched bases: 7. The germline V gene has CDR1 MNHNS and CDR2 SASEGT. The CDR3 contains 15 residues. The CDR3 sequence is CASSRPGQGPYEQYF. The CDR3 coding sequence is TGTGCCAGCAGTAGGCCGGGACAGGGACCCTACGAGCAGTACTTC.

The chain joins TRBV12-3 or TRBV12-4 to TRBJ2-7; TRBD1 aligns across 7 bases. J gave up 1 base and V 6 bases, and 6 bases lay outside the gene matches. The CDR3 sequence is 14 residues long. Here the CDR3 reads CASSLQGQSYEQYF. The CDR3 DNA reads as TGTGCCAGCAGCCTTCAGGGACAGTCCTACGAGCAGTACTTC.

The table lists this clonotype with many counts. J is TRBJ2-7 and V is TRBV29-1, with 10 nucleotides matching TRBD2. The CDR3 covers 13 residues. J was trimmed by 4 bases and V by 4 bases; bases with no gene match: 4. From germline, CDR1 is SQVTM and CDR2 ANQGSEA. The CDR3 loop reads CSVASGRVYEQYF. The CDR3, as DNA: TGCAGCGTTGCTAGCGGGAGAGTATACGAGCAGTACTTC.